A selection of T cell receptor beta chains follows, all from one sample in a study of patients and donors after allogeneic stem cell transplantation. TCRdb re-analysed the RT-PCR reads in MiXCR, keeping a single row per CDR3 protein. This sample has 410,000 or so distinct CDR3 sequences, with 16% found just once. The material sequenced was blood, either unsorted or a sorted T cell fraction (not recorded which). The source is a human donor who was either an allogeneic HSCT recipient or a stem cell or donor lymphocyte infusion donor (not recorded which). It is not recorded whose cells these are; they may come from a transplant donor. Each CDR3 is given with its conserved first and last residue. A clone size is listed for some rows: how often the clone was seen (once, few, many), or a class if it is expanded.

j_call clone_size v_call cdr3_aa
TRBJ2-2 - TRBV24-1 CATSDARLAGGLLGELFF
TRBJ1-6 few TRBV12-3/TRBV12-4 CASRTGISPLHF
TRBJ1-3 - TRBV12-3/TRBV12-4 CASSLGVGLGNTIYF
TRBJ1-2 - TRBV5-6 CASSLDPGMGHEYGYTF
TRBJ2-7 few TRBV6-1 CASSATRDEQYF
TRBJ2-7 - TRBV6-1 CASSQGRGANYEQYF
TRBJ1-2 - TRBV9 CASSVVVDPNYGYTF
TRBJ2-7 - TRBV7-2 CASSLSGGAFEQYF
TRBJ2-6 few TRBV5-6 CASSAATGGTLSGANVLTF
TRBJ1-6 few TRBV4-2 CASSQADRTGYSPLHF
TRBJ1-5 - TRBV4-3 CASSQEVGADQPQHF
TRBJ2-7 - TRBV6-1 CASSDRGQVHYEQYF
TRBJ2-7 - TRBV6-4 CASSPSLVSDPTYYEQYF
TRBJ2-7 many TRBV20-1 CSASGTPQYYEQYF
TRBJ2-1 - TRBV20-1 CSARDMASGRFEQFF
TRBJ1-4 few TRBV2 CAGRGGLNEKLFF
TRBJ1-5 few TRBV15 CATREGWDQPQHF
TRBJ2-3 - TRBV12-3/TRBV12-4 CASSFGRESTDTQYF
TRBJ2-7 few TRBV5-1 CASSPEWPYEQYF
TRBJ2-1 - TRBV11-1 CASSLGAGWVAGSYNEQFF
TRBJ2-1 many TRBV5-1 CASSFRGNEQFF
TRBJ2-1 few TRBV6-5 CASSYYGGGNEQFF
TRBJ2-7 - TRBV4-2 CASSQGGVAGSYEQYF
TRBJ1-1 - TRBV12-3/TRBV12-4 CASGREGMDTEAFF
TRBJ1-2 - TRBV30 CAWSVGQANYGYTF
TRBJ2-1 - TRBV11-3 CASSLVPASGSVYEQFF
TRBJ2-5 - TRBV19 CASTSGTRAVETQYF
TRBJ1-1 few TRBV29-1 CSVESKWSTGNTEAFF
TRBJ2-1 - TRBV27 CASRLGASRWDEQFF
TRBJ1-1 - TRBV7-8 CASTEQGQGTEAFF
TRBJ2-1 few TRBV20-1 CSARRREGFYNEQFF
TRBJ2-4 - TRBV11-2 CASSLESGGALVAKNIQYF
TRBJ2-3 - TRBV6-2/TRBV6-3 CASSYGGVGVGTDTQYF
TRBJ1-6 few TRBV5-5 CASSLGRTGTINSPLHF
TRBJ2-2 many TRBV11-3 CASSLVLTPNTGELFF
TRBJ2-1 - TRBV2 CASSDTEVRNEQFF
TRBJ2-2 - TRBV7-9 CASSLPSGVNTGELFF
TRBJ2-7 few TRBV20-1 CSARKGLAGAGYEQYF
TRBJ1-3 - TRBV12-3/TRBV12-4 CASSLKGNTIYF
TRBJ2-1 few TRBV7-7 CASSLVASGGMNEQFF